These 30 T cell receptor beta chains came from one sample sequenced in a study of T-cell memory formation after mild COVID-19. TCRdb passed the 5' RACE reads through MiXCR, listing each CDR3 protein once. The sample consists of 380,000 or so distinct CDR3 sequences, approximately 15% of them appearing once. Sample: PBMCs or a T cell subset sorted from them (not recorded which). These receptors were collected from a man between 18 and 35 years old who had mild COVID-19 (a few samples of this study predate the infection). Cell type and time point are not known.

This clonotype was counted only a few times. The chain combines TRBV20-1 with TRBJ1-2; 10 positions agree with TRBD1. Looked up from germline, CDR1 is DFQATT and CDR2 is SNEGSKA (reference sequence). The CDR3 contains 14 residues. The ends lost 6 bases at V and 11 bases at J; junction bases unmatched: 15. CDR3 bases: TGCAGTGCCGCAACCATCGGACAGGGGGAGTTTTACACCTTC. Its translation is CSAATIGQGEFYTF.

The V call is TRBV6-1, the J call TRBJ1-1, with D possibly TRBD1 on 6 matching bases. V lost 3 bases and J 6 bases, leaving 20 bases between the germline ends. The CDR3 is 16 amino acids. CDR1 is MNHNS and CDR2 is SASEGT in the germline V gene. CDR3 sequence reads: CASSDRGPPIVSEAFF. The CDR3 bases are TGTGCCAGCAGTGACAGGGGTCCCCCCATTGTTTCTGAAGCTTTCTTT.

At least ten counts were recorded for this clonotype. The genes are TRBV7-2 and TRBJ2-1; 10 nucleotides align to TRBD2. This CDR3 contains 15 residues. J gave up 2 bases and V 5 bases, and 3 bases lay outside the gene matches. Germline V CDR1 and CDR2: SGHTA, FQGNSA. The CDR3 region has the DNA TGTGCCAGCAGCCAGCTAGCGGGGGCCTACAATGAGCAGTTCTTC. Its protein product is CASSQLAGAYNEQFF.

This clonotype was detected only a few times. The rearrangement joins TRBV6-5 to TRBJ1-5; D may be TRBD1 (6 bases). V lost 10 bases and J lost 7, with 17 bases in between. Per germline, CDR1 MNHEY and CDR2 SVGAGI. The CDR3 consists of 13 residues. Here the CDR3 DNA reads TGTGCCACCTCAGCGGCCAGGGGCCAGCCCCAGCATTTT. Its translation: CATSAARGQPQHF.

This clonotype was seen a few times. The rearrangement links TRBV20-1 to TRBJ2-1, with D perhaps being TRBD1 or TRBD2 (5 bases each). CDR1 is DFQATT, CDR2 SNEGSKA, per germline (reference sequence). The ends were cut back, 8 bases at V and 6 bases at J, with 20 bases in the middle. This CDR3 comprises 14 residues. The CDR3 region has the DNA TGCAGTACCCCTTGGCTCGGGGCAGTCAATGAGCAGTTCTTC. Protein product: CSTPWLGAVNEQFF.

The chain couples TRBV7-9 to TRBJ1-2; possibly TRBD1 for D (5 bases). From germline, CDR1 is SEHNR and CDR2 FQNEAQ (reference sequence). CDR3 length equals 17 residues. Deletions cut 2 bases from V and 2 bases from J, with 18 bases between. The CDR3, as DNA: TGTGCCAGCAGCTTACCTTCGGCAGGGCTGGGCAACTATGGCTACACCTTC. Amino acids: CASSLPSAGLGNYGYTF.

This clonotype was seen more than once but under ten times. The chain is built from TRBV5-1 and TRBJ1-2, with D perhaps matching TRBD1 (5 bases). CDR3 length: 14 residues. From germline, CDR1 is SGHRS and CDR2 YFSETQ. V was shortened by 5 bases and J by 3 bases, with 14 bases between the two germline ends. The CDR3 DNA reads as TGCGCCAGCAGTTTCCGTGGAGGGGACTATGGCTACACCTTC. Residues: CASSFRGGDYGYTF.

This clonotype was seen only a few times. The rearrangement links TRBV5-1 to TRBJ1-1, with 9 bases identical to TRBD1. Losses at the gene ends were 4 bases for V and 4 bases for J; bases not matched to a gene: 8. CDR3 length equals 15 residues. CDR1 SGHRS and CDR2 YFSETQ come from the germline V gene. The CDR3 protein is CASSATGGGITEAFF. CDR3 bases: TGCGCCAGCAGCGCTACAGGGGGCGGGATCACTGAAGCTTTCTTT.

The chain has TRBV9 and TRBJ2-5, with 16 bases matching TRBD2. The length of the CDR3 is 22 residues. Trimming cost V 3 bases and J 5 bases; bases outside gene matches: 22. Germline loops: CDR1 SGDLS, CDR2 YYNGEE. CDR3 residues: CASSANRPGSGLAGGLGETQYF. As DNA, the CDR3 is TGTGCCAGCAGCGCCAATCGACCTGGGTCGGGACTAGCGGGGGGGCTTGGTGAGACCCAGTACTTC.

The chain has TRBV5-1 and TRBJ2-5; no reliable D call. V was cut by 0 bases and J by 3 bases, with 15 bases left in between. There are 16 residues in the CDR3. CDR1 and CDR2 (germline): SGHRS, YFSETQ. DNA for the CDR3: TGCGCCAGCAGCTTGGATCTAGGGCTCGAGGAAGAGACCCAGTACTTC. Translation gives CASSLDLGLEEETQYF.

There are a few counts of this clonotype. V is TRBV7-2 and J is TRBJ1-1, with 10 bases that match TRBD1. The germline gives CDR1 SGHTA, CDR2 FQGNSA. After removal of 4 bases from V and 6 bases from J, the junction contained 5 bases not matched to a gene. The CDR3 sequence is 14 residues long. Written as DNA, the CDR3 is TGTGCCAGCAGCTACACGACAGGGGGCCCTGAAGCTTTCTTT. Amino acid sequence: CASSYTTGGPEAFF.

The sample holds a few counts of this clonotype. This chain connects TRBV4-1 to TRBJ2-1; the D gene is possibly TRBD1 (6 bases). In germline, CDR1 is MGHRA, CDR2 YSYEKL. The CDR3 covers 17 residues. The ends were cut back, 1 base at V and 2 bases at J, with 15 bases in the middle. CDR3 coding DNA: TGCGCCAGCAGCCAAGTAATCGTGAGACAGGCCTACAATGAGCAGTTCTTC. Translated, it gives CASSQVIVRQAYNEQFF.

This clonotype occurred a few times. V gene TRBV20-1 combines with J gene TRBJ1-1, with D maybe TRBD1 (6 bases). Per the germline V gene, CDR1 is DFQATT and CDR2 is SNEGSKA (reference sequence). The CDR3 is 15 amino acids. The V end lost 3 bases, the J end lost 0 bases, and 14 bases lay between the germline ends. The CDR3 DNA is TGCAGTGCTAGTGGGGGCCAGGGAATGAACACTGAAGCTTTCTTT. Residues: CSASGGQGMNTEAFF.

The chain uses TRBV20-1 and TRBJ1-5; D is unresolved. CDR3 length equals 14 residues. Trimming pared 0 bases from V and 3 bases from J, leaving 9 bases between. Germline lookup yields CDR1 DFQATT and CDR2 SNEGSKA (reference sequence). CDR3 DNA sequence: TGCAGTGCTAGAGATTTGGGTTTCAATCAGCCCCAGCATTTT. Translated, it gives CSARDLGFNQPQHF.

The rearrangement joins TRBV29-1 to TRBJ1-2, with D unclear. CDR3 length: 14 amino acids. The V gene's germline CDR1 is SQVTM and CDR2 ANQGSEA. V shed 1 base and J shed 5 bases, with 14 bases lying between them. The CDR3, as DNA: TGCAGCGTTGAAGTCACAGACCTTCTATATGGCTACACCTTC. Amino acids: CSVEVTDLLYGYTF. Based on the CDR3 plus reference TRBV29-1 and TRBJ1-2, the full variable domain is SAVISQKPSRDICQRGTSLTIQCQVDSQVTMMFWYRQQPGQSLTLIATANQGSEATYESGFVIDKFPISRPNLTFSTLTVSNMSPEDSSIYLCSVEVTDLLYGYTFGSGTRLTVV.

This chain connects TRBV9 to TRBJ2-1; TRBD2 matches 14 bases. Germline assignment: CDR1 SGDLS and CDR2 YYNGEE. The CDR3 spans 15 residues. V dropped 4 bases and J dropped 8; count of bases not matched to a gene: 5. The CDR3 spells CASSSGLAGGDEQFF. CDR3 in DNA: TGTGCCAGCAGCTCCGGACTAGCGGGGGGTGATGAGCAGTTCTTC. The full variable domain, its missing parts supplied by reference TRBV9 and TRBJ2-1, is DSGVTQTPKHLITATGQRVTLRCSPRSGDLSVYWYQQSLDQGLQFLIQYYNGEERAKGNILERFSAQQFPDLHSELNLSSLELGDSALYFCASSSGLAGGDEQFFGPGTRLTVL.

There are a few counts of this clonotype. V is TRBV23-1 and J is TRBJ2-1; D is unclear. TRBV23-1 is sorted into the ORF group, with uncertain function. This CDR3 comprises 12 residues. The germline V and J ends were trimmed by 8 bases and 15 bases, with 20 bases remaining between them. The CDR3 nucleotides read TGCGCCAGCGAGCAGTATATGAGAGACCGGTTCTTC. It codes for CASEQYMRDRFF.

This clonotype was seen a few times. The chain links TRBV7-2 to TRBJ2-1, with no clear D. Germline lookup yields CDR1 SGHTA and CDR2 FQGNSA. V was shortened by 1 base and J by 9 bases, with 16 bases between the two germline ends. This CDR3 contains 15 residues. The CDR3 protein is CASSLGLTPESEQFF. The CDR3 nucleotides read TGTGCCAGCAGCTTAGGTCTCACCCCCGAGAGTGAGCAGTTCTTC.

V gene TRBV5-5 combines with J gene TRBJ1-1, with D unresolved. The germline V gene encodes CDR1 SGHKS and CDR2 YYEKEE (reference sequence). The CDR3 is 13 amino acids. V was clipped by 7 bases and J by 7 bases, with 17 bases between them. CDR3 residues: CASDLEGSGEAFF. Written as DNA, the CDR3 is TGTGCCAGCGACCTCGAGGGAAGTGGTGAAGCTTTCTTT.

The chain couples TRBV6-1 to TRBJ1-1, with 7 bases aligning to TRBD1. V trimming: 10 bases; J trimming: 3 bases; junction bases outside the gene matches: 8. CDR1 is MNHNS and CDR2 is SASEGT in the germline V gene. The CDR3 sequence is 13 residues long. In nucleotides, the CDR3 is TGTGCCATCCCAAGGGACAGTCACACTGAAGCTTTCTTT. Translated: CAIPRDSHTEAFF.

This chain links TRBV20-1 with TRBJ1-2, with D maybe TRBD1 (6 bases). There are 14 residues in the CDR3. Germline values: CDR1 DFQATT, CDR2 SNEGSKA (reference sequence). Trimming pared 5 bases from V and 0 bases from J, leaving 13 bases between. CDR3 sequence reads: CSAARGQANYGYTF. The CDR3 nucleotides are TGCAGTGCTGCCCGGGGACAAGCTAACTATGGCTACACCTTC.

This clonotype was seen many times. The CDR3 nucleotides are TGCGCCAGCAGCGTAAACCTACGGACAGGGAGGGAGACCCAGTACTTC. Its protein is CASSVNLRTGRETQYF. V gene TRBV5-1 combines with J gene TRBJ2-5; 8 positions agree with TRBD1. Germline CDR1 and CDR2: SGHRS and YFSETQ. CDR3 length: 16 residues. After removal of 4 bases from V and 5 bases from J, the junction contained 13 bases not matched to a gene.

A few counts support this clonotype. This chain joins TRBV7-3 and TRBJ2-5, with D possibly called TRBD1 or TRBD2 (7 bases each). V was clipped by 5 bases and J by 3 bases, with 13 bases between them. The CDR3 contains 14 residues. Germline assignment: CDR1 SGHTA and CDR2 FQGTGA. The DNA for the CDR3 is TGTGCCAGCAGCCCAGGGGGGGTGAAAGAGACCCAGTACTTC. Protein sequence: CASSPGGVKETQYF.

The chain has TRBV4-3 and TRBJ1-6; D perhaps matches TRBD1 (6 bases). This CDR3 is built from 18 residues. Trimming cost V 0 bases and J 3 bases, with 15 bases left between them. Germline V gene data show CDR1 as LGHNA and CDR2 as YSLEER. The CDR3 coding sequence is TGCGCCAGCAGCCAAGAATCCGCAGGGGAGGACTATAATTCACCCCTCCACTTT. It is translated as CASSQESAGEDYNSPLHF.

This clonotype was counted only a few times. The CDR3 loop is CASSQRRVNQPQHF. CDR3 nucleotide sequence: TGCGCCAGCAGCCAACGAAGAGTCAATCAGCCCCAGCATTTT. This sequence joins TRBV4-1 and TRBJ1-5; no clear D. In germline, CDR1 is MGHRA, CDR2 YSYEKL. This CDR3 comprises 14 residues. Trimming took 2 bases from V and 3 from J, leaving 8 bases between them.

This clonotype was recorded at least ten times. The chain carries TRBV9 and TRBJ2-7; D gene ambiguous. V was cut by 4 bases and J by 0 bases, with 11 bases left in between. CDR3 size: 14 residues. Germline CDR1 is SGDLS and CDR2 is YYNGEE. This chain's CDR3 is CASSPQASSYEQYV. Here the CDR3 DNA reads TGTGCCAGCAGCCCCCAGGCCAGCTCCTACGAGCAGTACGTC.

The CDR3: CASIRQGSTDTQYF. CDR3 DNA: TGTGCCAGCATTAGACAGGGTTCGACAGATACGCAGTATTTT. The chain recombines TRBV5-5 with TRBJ2-3, with TRBD1 matching over 7 bases. CDR3 size: 14 residues. After removal of 6 bases from V and 3 bases from J, the junction contained 7 bases not matched to a gene. Germline assignment: CDR1 SGHKS and CDR2 YYEKEE (reference sequence).

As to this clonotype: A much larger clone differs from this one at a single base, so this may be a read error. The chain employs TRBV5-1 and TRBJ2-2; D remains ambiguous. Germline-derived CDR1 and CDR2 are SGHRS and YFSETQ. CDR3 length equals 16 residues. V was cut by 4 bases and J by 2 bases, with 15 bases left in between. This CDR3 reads CASSPLASCNTGELFF. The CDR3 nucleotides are TGCGCCAGCAGCCCCCTTGCTTCGTGTAACACCGGGGAGCTGTTTTTT. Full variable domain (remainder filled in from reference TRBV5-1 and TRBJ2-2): KAGVTQTPRYLIKTRGQQVTLSCSPISGHRSVSWYQQTPGQGLQFLFEYFSETQRNKGNFPGRFSGRQFSNSRSEMNVSTLELGDSALYLCASSPLASCNTGELFFGEGSRLTVL.

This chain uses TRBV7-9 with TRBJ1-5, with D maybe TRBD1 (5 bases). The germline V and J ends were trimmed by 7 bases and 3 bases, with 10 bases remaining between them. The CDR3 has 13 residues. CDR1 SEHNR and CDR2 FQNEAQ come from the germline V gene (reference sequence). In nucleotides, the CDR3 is TGTGCCAGCACACCGGGGACCAATCAGCCCCAGCATTTT. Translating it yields CASTPGTNQPQHF.

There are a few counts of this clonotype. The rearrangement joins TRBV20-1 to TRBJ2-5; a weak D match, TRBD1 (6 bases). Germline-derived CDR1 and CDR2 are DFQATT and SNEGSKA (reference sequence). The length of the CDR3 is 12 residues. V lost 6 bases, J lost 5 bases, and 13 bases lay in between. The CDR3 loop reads CSAGQLLETQYF. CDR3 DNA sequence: TGCAGTGCCGGACAGTTGTTGGAGACCCAGTACTTC.